A single sample is the source of the 23 T cell receptor beta chains below, sequenced in a study of CD8 T cells in ankylosing spondylitis. Each CDR3 protein gets one entry after TCRdb re-called the 5' RACE reads with MiXCR. The sample lists 240,000 or so distinct CDR3 sequences; around 9.1% were seen once. The source material was blood, either unsorted or a sorted T cell fraction (not recorded which). The receptors were sampled from a male donor with ankylosing spondylitis or in good health (not recorded which).

This clonotype was seen repeatedly, ten times or more. J is TRBJ2-1 and V is TRBV20-1, with no clear D. This CDR3 is built from 14 residues. Trimming left V 5 bases short and J 0 bases short, with 11 bases between. Per the germline V gene, CDR1 is DFQATT and CDR2 is SNEGSKA (reference sequence). The CDR3 sequence: CSAHPDSSYNEQFF. In nucleotides, the CDR3 is TGCAGTGCTCACCCTGATAGCTCCTACAATGAGCAGTTCTTC.

The table lists this clonotype with many counts. The V gene is TRBV6-1, the J gene TRBJ2-5; no firm D call. The V gene lost 8 bases and the J gene lost 4 bases, with 17 bases spanning the gap. This CDR3 has 14 amino acids. CDR1 is MNHNS and CDR2 is SASEGT in the germline V gene. Here the CDR3 DNA reads TGTGCCAGCCGTCCGGGTCTCGTAGGAGAGACCCAGTACTTC. It encodes CASRPGLVGETQYF.

The V gene is TRBV12-3 or TRBV12-4, the J gene TRBJ1-3, with a weak D call TRBD1 (5 bases). The CDR3 is made up of 17 amino acids. V was trimmed by 2 bases and J by 1 base, leaving 15 bases between them. The CDR3 loop is CASSLRNRIISGNTIYF. In DNA, the CDR3 is TGTGCCAGCAGTTTACGGAACAGGATCATTTCTGGAAACACCATATATTTT.

This clonotype was counted at least ten times. The chain links TRBV10-3 to TRBJ1-2; 7 bases match TRBD1. CDR3 length equals 13 residues. The ends lost 7 bases at V and 7 bases at J; junction bases unmatched: 9. Germline V gene data show CDR1 as ENHRY and CDR2 as SYGVKD. The CDR3 region has the DNA TGTGCCATCACCGACAGGGAAGCAGGTGGCTACACCTTC. It specifies CAITDREAGGYTF.

This clonotype was seen only a few times. The chain carries TRBV28 and TRBJ2-5, with 9 positions matching TRBD1. Per the germline V gene, CDR1 is MDHEN and CDR2 is SYDVKM. The CDR3 is made up of 15 amino acids. The ends lost 5 bases at V and 5 bases at J; junction bases unmatched: 9. The CDR3 loop is CASSPPGQGEETQYF. The DNA of the CDR3 is TGTGCCAGCAGTCCTCCGGGACAGGGTGAGGAGACCCAGTACTTC.

The rearrangement uses TRBV20-1 and TRBJ1-5; 9 nucleotides line up with TRBD1. The germline CDR1 and CDR2 sequences are DFQATT and SNEGSKA (reference sequence). The CDR3 spans 16 residues. V lost 0 bases and J lost 1; bases outside the gene matches: 4. The DNA for the CDR3 is TGCAGTGCTAGAGAGTCCGGGACAGGGAGCAATCAGCCCCAGCATTTT. It yields the protein CSARESGTGSNQPQHF.

This clonotype has ten or more counts. For the CDR3, the DNA is TGTGCCAGCAGCTACCGGGGAGGATACAATGAGCAGTTCTTC. Its protein is CASSYRGGYNEQFF. J is TRBJ2-1 and V is TRBV5-5, with TRBD2 as a possible D gene (6 bases). CDR3 length equals 14 residues. The V end was cut by 3 bases, the J end by 4 bases, with 11 bases between. Germline CDR1 reads SGHKS; CDR2 reads YYEKEE (reference sequence). The whole variable domain, remainder taken from reference TRBV5-5 and TRBJ2-1, is DAGVTQSPTHLIKTRGQQVTLRCSPISGHKSVSWYQQVLGQGPQFIFQYYEKEERGRGNFPDRFSARQFPNYSSELNVNALLLGDSALYLCASSYRGGYNEQFFGPGTRLTVL.

As regards this clonotype: Being one base from a much bigger clone, this may be a read error. This is likely a read error, given that the CDR3 carries no conserved phenylalanine or tryptophan at its end. For the CDR3, the DNA is TGTGCCAGCAGGTGGTTCGGGGGAGGGACTGAAGCTTTCGTT. This gives the protein CASRWFGGGTEAFV. This chain uses TRBV11-2 with TRBJ1-1; tentatively, D is TRBD1 (5 bases). The CDR3 spans 14 residues. Germline values: CDR1 SGHAT, CDR2 FQNNGV. The ends were cut back, 6 bases at V and 5 bases at J, with 16 bases in the middle.

This clonotype was observed at least ten times. The chain combines TRBV7-6 with TRBJ2-1; possibly TRBD1 or TRBD2 for D (5 bases each). The CDR3 sequence is 15 residues long. Trimming left V 5 bases short and J 3 bases short, with 14 bases between. The germline V gene has CDR1 SGHVS and CDR2 FNYEAQ. The CDR3 loop reads CASSARDHFYNEQFF. The CDR3 bases are TGTGCCAGCAGCGCTAGGGACCACTTCTACAATGAGCAGTTCTTC.

Concerning this clonotype: A much larger clone lies a single base off, so this may be a read error. The gene calls are TRBV24-1 and TRBJ1-2, with D unclear. Germline V CDR1 and CDR2: KGHDR, SFDVKD. CDR3 length equals 14 residues. CDR3 coding DNA: TGTGCCACCAGTGATTCCCCCCCAGGCTATGGCTACCCCTTC. Translation gives CATSDSPPGYGYPF.

This clonotype was observed a handful of times. The chain links TRBV20-1 to TRBJ1-6, with 7 bases fitting TRBD1. CDR1 is DFQATT, CDR2 SNEGSKA, per germline (reference sequence). V was clipped by 2 bases and J by 6 bases; unmatched bases: 4. The CDR3 loop spans 14 amino acids. CDR3: CSARPGTANSPLHF. CDR3 DNA: TGCAGTGCTAGACCCGGGACAGCTAATTCACCCCTCCACTTT.

This clonotype was detected only a few times. The chain's CDR3 is CSARHTAQETQYF. The DNA for the CDR3 is TGCAGTGCTAGGCACACTGCACAAGAGACCCAGTACTTC. The rearrangement joins TRBV20-1 to TRBJ2-5; D remains ambiguous. The CDR3 covers 13 residues. Germline values: CDR1 DFQATT, CDR2 SNEGSKA (reference sequence). Trimming stripped 3 bases from V and 2 bases from J, with 10 bases between.

Many counts were recorded for this clonotype. The chain has TRBV5-1 and TRBJ2-2; D call uncertain. This CDR3 comprises 12 residues. The germline V gene encodes CDR1 SGHRS and CDR2 YFSETQ. Trimming pared 2 bases from V and 6 bases from J, leaving 5 bases between. This CDR3 is CASSLVAGELFF. CDR3 DNA sequence: TGCGCCAGCAGCTTAGTCGCCGGGGAGCTGTTTTTT. Filled out from reference TRBV5-1 and TRBJ2-2, the complete variable domain reads KAGVTQTPRYLIKTRGQQVTLSCSPISGHRSVSWYQQTPGQGLQFLFEYFSETQRNKGNFPGRFSGRQFSNSRSEMNVSTLELGDSALYLCASSLVAGELFFGEGSRLTVL.

This clonotype was observed many times. This chain connects TRBV19 to TRBJ2-7, with a weak D call TRBD1 (5 bases). The CDR3 has 14 amino acids. Germline values: CDR1 LNHDA, CDR2 SQIVND (reference sequence). V lost 6 bases and J 1 base, leaving 13 bases between the germline ends. Here the CDR3 reads CASSKQAPSYEQYF. The CDR3 coding sequence is TGTGCCAGTAGCAAACAGGCCCCATCCTACGAGCAGTACTTC.

This sequence joins TRBV5-1 and TRBJ2-2, with TRBD1 matching over 9 bases. In germline, CDR1 is SGHRS, CDR2 YFSETQ. The CDR3 has 15 residues. Trimming cost V 0 bases and J 4 bases; bases outside gene matches: 1. The CDR3, as DNA: TGCGCCAGCAGCTTGGAACAGGGGGCCACCGGGGAGCTGTTTTTT. It translates to CASSLEQGATGELFF.

This clonotype showed up many times. The CDR3 sequence is CSASELAGVYNEQFF. CDR3 bases: TGCAGTGCTAGTGAGCTAGCGGGGGTCTACAATGAGCAGTTCTTC. This sequence joins TRBV20-1 and TRBJ2-1, with 10 bases lining up with TRBD2. The CDR3 totals 15 residues. V was pared by 3 bases and J by 3 bases, with 5 bases of the junction left unmatched. In germline, CDR1 is DFQATT, CDR2 SNEGSKA (reference sequence).

This clonotype showed up many times. This chain uses TRBV20-1 with TRBJ2-3; 10 nucleotides agree with TRBD2. Germline V gene sequence: CDR1 DFQATT, CDR2 SNEGSKA (reference sequence). The CDR3 totals 15 residues. Trimming at V came to 3 bases and at J to 7 bases, leaving 10 bases not matched to a gene. The CDR3: CSASPLAGVSNTQYF. The CDR3 DNA sequence: TGCAGTGCTAGCCCCCTAGCGGGGGTTTCAAATACGCAGTATTTT.

This chain connects TRBV7-9 to TRBJ1-5; maybe TRBD1 (5 bases). Deletions cut 1 base from V and 7 bases from J, with 14 bases between. The CDR3 is 15 residues long. The germline V gene has CDR1 SEHNR and CDR2 FQNEAQ (reference sequence). CDR3 protein: CASSLGGAAGQPQHF. The CDR3 DNA sequence: TGTGCCAGCAGCTTAGGAGGGGCCGCGGGGCAGCCCCAGCATTTT.

This clonotype was detected many times. CDR3 residues: CASKTSASTDTQYF. The CDR3 region has the DNA TGTGCCAGTAAAACTAGCGCTAGCACAGATACGCAGTATTTT. V gene TRBV19 combines with J gene TRBJ2-3; 7 positions agree with TRBD2. Trimming took 7 bases from V and 0 from J; bases not matched to a gene: 4. Looked up from germline, CDR1 is LNHDA and CDR2 is SQIVND (reference sequence). The length of the CDR3 is 14 residues.

This clonotype was observed at least ten times. This chain uses TRBV5-1 with TRBJ2-3; D might be TRBD1 or TRBD2, each matching 6 bases. This CDR3 contains 17 residues. Trimming removed 4 bases at V and 2 bases at J, with 20 bases between. Germline values: CDR1 SGHRS, CDR2 YFSETQ. This CDR3 is CASSQLQGWGATDTQYF. The CDR3 coding sequence is TGCGCCAGCAGCCAACTCCAGGGATGGGGGGCCACAGATACGCAGTATTTT.

J is TRBJ2-5 and V is TRBV5-1, with D perhaps matching TRBD1 (6 bases). This CDR3 has 15 amino acids. Germline CDR1 SGHRS, CDR2 YFSETQ. V was shortened by 2 bases and J by 5 bases, with 16 bases between the two germline ends. The CDR3 is CASSLWQGMTETQYF. The CDR3 DNA is TGCGCCAGCAGCTTATGGCAGGGGATGACGGAGACCCAGTACTTC. The full variable domain, with the rest looked up from reference TRBV5-1 and TRBJ2-5, is KAGVTQTPRYLIKTRGQQVTLSCSPISGHRSVSWYQQTPGQGLQFLFEYFSETQRNKGNFPGRFSGRQFSNSRSEMNVSTLELGDSALYLCASSLWQGMTETQYFGPGTRLLVL.

The table lists this clonotype with many counts. V gene TRBV20-1 combines with J gene TRBJ2-3; D is perhaps TRBD1 (5 bases). The length of the CDR3 is 14 residues. Per the germline V gene, CDR1 is DFQATT and CDR2 is SNEGSKA (reference sequence). V lost 3 bases and J 0 bases, leaving 10 bases between the germline ends. CDR3 sequence reads: CSARGQASTDTQYF. For the CDR3, the DNA is TGCAGTGCTAGGGGGCAGGCTAGCACAGATACGCAGTATTTT.

Many counts were recorded for this clonotype. The chain carries TRBV20-1 and TRBJ1-6; D possibly corresponds to TRBD1 (6 bases). The CDR3 extends over 15 amino acids. V was trimmed by 0 bases and J by 7 bases, leaving 13 bases between them. Germline values: CDR1 DFQATT, CDR2 SNEGSKA (reference sequence). CDR3 nucleotides: TGCAGTGCTAGAGAATCAGGACAGACAAATTCACCCCTCCACTTT. It is translated as CSARESGQTNSPLHF.